This T cell receptor (beta chain) appears in the sequencing data of a study of blood T cell repertoires in COVID-19. Turning to the study itself: COVID-19 samples, acute and convalescent, were from the United States, Italy and Spain. PBMCs, B-cell-depleted T cells, or T cells were the source of the cDNA or gDNA that made up the material.

Original data processing: Estimates of nucleated cell counts were drawn from the amplification of reference gene primers. Libraries were prepared by immunoSEQ multiplex PCR; TCRdb keeps only in-frame clonotypes and omits some of them. V and J calls and clone size are copied from that table; D and trimming were computed from the DNA. This sample has 97,000 or so clones; around four fifths occur once, and the top ten carry around 4.5%. The length of the CDR3 is 14 residues. Trimming cost V 6 bases and J 2 bases; bases outside gene matches: 5. Germline values: CDR1 MNHEY, CDR2 SVGAGI. This chain uses TRBV6-5 with TRBJ2-7; 9 nucleotides line up with TRBD1. Sequences were obtained from peripheral blood. The source of this sequence is a human donor in a cohort sampled during active COVID-19. CDR3 DNA: TGTGCCAGCAGAGCGAACAGGGGGCCCTACGAGCAGTACTTC. It translates to CASRANRGPYEQYF.